This T cell receptor beta chain was obtained from a study of cytomegalovirus exposure and HLA in healthy donors (dated by TCRdb to about 2017). At the level of the whole study: The 670 or so repertoires of the first cohort and the 95 to 150 validation repertoires were produced on the same platform, according to a later analysis. The study was designed to test whether signatures of past pathogen exposure could be identified by cataloging public T cell receptors. Along with the roughly 700-subject first cohort, a separate validation cohort of over 90 different subjects was used. The study combined high-throughput TCR immunosequencing, statistical association of individual TCRs with disease status, and machine learning to predict cytomegalovirus infection status.

The method was the immunoSEQ multiplex PCR assay. For the original study's pipeline: A statistical classification framework was developed to diagnose cytomegalovirus status using the catalog of TCR beta chain sequences. Drawn from immuneACCESS, this table holds only the in-frame rearrangements with V and J called that TCRdb kept. Clones are partly lost; checked studies trace under half to an unresolved V gene and leave the rest unexplained. V and J calls plus clone size are reproduced from that table; the DNA served to infer D and trimming. Recorded for this sample are around 200,000 clones; roughly 84% of them occurred a single time. About 3% of the sample is in the top ten clones. Turning to this clone: Its antigen is currently not known. The record has no base qualities; no much larger clone is one base away.

The donors were included in the validation cohort of around 120 subjects, a group kept apart from the roughly 680-subject first cohort. At the junction V is shortened by 7 bases and J by 1 base; bases outside the gene matches: 6. The germline V gene yields SNHLY for CDR1 and FYNNEI for CDR2. Taken from cysteine to phenylalanine, the CDR3 has 14 residues. Of the read, only the CDR3 DNA is kept; its 42 bases are in frame from base 1. What the study reported, not specific to this receptor: The study listed 170 or so TCR beta chains as associated with cytomegalovirus. The classifier was reported to diagnose cytomegalovirus status with high specificity and sensitivity in both the original cohort and the validation cohort. A later analysis found that TCRs clustered in the first cohort also tended to co-occur in the roughly 120 validation repertoires, with approximately 93% of cluster scores above 0. According to the authors, the approach could potentially be generalized to other disease states and immunological phenotypes. Most TCR sequences were seen in very few donors, while some public TCRs were found in many individuals. In vitro tests confirmed that a few of the cytomegalovirus-associated TCR beta chains recognize cytomegalovirus antigens. A later analysis had no HLA typing for the validation cohort, so co-occurrence there was scored across all 110 or so repertoires.

The specimen sequenced was PBMCs. The chain employs TRBV2 and TRBJ1-1, and 7 bases in between align with TRBD1. This receptor was obtained from a woman aged 18-35 years in good health and CMV-seropositive. The CDR3 region: CASTFGTENTEAFF. The nucleotide sequence is given as TGTGCCAGCACGTTCGGGACAGAGAACACTGAAGCTTTCTTT.